These 20 T cell receptor beta chains were sequenced from one sample in a study of cytomegalovirus exposure and HLA in healthy donors. 13 Jbeta primers and 60 Vbeta primers were used for the PCR. The assay was immunoSEQ multiplex PCR, and TCRdb's table has in-frame clones only and misses some. The profile shows some 71,000 clones, about 78% of them singletons. The material sequenced was PBMCs. Every receptor here comes from a man between 18 and 29 years old in good health and CMV-seronegative.

The chain carries TRBV27 and TRBJ1-2; 7 bases are shared with TRBD1. The CDR3 length is 13 residues. The junction had 8 bases not matched to a gene; V was cut back by 5 bases and J by 8 bases. Per the germline V gene, CDR1 is MNHEY and CDR2 is SMNVEV (reference sequence). Written as DNA, the CDR3 is TGTGCCAGCAGTCACGGACAGGCGACGGGCTACACCTTC. Protein: CASSHGQATGYTF.

The V and J genes are TRBV14 and TRBJ1-5, with D tentatively TRBD1 (5 bases). Trimming removed 2 bases from V and 7 bases from J, with 6 bases in between. The CDR3 is made up of 12 amino acids. Per the germline V gene, CDR1 is SGHDN and CDR2 is FVKESK. The chain's CDR3 is CASSQRGQPQHF. The CDR3 nucleotides read TGTGCCAGCAGCCAAAGGGGACAGCCCCAGCATTTT.

The chain recombines TRBV11-2 with TRBJ2-2; possible D gene TRBD2, 5 bases. This CDR3 contains 15 residues. V gave up 6 bases and J gave up 2 bases, with 13 bases separating them. CDR1 and CDR2 (germline): SGHAT, FQNNGV. CDR3 residues: CASRGRLRNTGELFF. The CDR3 nucleotides are TGTGCCAGCAGAGGGAGACTACGCAACACCGGGGAGCTGTTTTTT.

This clone came up once. This sequence joins TRBV2 and TRBJ1-2; D not certain. From germline, CDR1 is SNHLY and CDR2 FYNNEI. This CDR3 has 15 amino acids. The V and J ends lost 1 base and 3 bases respectively, with 12 bases between them. The CDR3 loop reads CASSEGRGYYYGYTF. The CDR3 DNA sequence: TGTGCCAGCAGTGAAGGTCGGGGATATTACTATGGCTACACCTTC.

This rearrangement joins TRBV27 to TRBJ2-2; the D gene is possibly TRBD2 (6 bases). V gave up 5 bases and J gave up 7 bases, with 14 bases separating them. CDR1 and CDR2 (germline): MNHEY, SMNVEV (reference sequence). The CDR3 runs 14 residues. CDR3 residues: CASSPGAGSGELFF. In nucleotides, the CDR3 is TGTGCCAGCAGTCCCGGGGCGGGGAGCGGGGAGCTGTTTTTT.

This clone was recorded once. V and J are TRBV2 and TRBJ1-2; no clear D. Germline loops: CDR1 SNHLY, CDR2 FYNNEI. The CDR3 is made up of 15 amino acids. V lost 10 bases and J 1 base, leaving 19 bases between the germline ends. Written as DNA, the CDR3 is TGTGCCACCTTCGCCGGGGAGGGTCTTAACTATGGCTACACCTTC. Its protein product is CATFAGEGLNYGYTF.

The V gene is TRBV7-2, the J gene TRBJ2-1; the D is unclear. Trimming shortened V by 11 bases and J by 9 bases, and 11 bases separated the two germline ends. The germline V gene encodes CDR1 SGHTA and CDR2 FQGNSA. The CDR3 runs to 10 residues. DNA of the CDR3: TGTGCCGGTCGGGTTGCTGAGCAGTTCTTC. Its protein product is CAGRVAEQFF.

This clone was detected once. The chain recombines TRBV2 with TRBJ2-2; a weak D match, TRBD1 (6 bases). The germline V and J ends were trimmed by 0 bases and 5 bases, with 13 bases remaining between them. The CDR3 length is 16 residues. CDR1 SNHLY and CDR2 FYNNEI come from the germline V gene. The DNA for the CDR3 is TGTGCCAGCAGTGAAGCGGGAGCAGGGGCGACCGGGGAGCTGTTTTTT. Its translation: CASSEAGAGATGELFF.

This clone was recorded once. The V call is TRBV5-1, the J call TRBJ1-1; D unclear. The CDR3 has 13 amino acids. Germline assignment: CDR1 SGHRS and CDR2 YFSETQ. V was trimmed by 2 bases and J by 2 bases, leaving 7 bases between them. The CDR3 here is CASSFSGNTEAFF. The CDR3 DNA reads as TGCGCCAGCAGCTTTTCCGGTAACACTGAAGCTTTCTTT.

The V gene is TRBV5-8, the J gene TRBJ2-5; 9 nucleotides agree with TRBD1. The CDR3 covers 15 residues. Germline V gene sequence: CDR1 SGHTS, CDR2 YDEGEE. The V gene end was trimmed by 4 bases and the J gene end by 5 bases; junction bases not matched to a gene: 9. The CDR3 region is CASSPSTGGMETQYF. CDR3 in DNA: TGTGCCAGCAGCCCGTCGACAGGGGGGATGGAGACCCAGTACTTC. Together with reference TRBV5-8 and TRBJ2-5, the CDR3 gives the full variable domain: EAGVTQSPTHLIKTRGQQATLRCSPISGHTSVYWYQQALGLGLQFLLWYDEGEERNRGNFPPRFSGRQFPNYSSELNVNALELEDSALYLCASSPSTGGMETQYFGPGTRLLVL.

This rearrangement joins TRBV30 to TRBJ1-1; 11 nucleotides agree with TRBD1. With V trimmed by 5 bases and J by 4 bases, 9 bases remained unmatched. This CDR3 spans 15 amino acids. The V gene's germline CDR1 is GTSNPN and CDR2 SVGIG (reference sequence). CDR3 loop: CAWGGQGGFGTEAFF. CDR3 nucleotide sequence: TGTGCCTGGGGGGGACAGGGGGGTTTTGGCACTGAAGCTTTCTTT.

This chain connects TRBV6-4 to TRBJ1-6, with TRBD1 matching over 7 bases. V was pared by 5 bases and J by 6 bases, with 4 bases of the junction left unmatched. Germline lookup yields CDR1 MRHNA and CDR2 SNTAGT. The CDR3 contains 14 residues. The CDR3 region is CASSRDSFNSPLHF. The CDR3 nucleotides read TGTGCCAGCAGTCGGGACAGTTTTAATTCACCCCTCCACTTT.

The chain joins TRBV5-1 to TRBJ2-3; 10 bases are shared with TRBD1. V was pared by 6 bases and J by 0 bases, with 4 bases of the junction left unmatched. In germline, CDR1 is SGHRS, CDR2 YFSETQ. CDR3 length equals 15 residues. The CDR3 DNA reads TGCGCCAGCAATAGGGACAGGGGTAGCACAGATACGCAGTATTTT. Protein: CASNRDRGSTDTQYF.

The V and J genes are TRBV29-1 and TRBJ2-1; 12 bases are shared with TRBD1. J gave up 3 bases and V 0 bases, and 27 bases lay outside the gene matches. Germline V gene data show CDR1 as SQVTM and CDR2 as ANQGSEA. CDR3 length: 24 residues. CDR3 region: CSVEDESPGRGTGGPRGYYNEQFF. Here the CDR3 DNA reads TGCAGCGTTGAAGATGAGTCCCCAGGGAGAGGGACAGGGGGCCCCAGGGGGTACTACAATGAGCAGTTCTTC.

There are a few counts of this clone. This sequence joins TRBV6-4 and TRBJ2-1, with 7 bases aligning to TRBD1. The CDR3 consists of 15 residues. After removal of 4 bases from V and 1 base from J, the junction contained 4 bases not matched to a gene. Germline CDR1 and CDR2: MRHNA and SNTAGT. CDR3 nucleotides: TGTGCCAGCAGTGCCGCGACAGGGTCCTACAATGAGCAGTTCTTC. It translates to CASSAATGSYNEQFF.

The chain recombines TRBV11-2 with TRBJ2-1, with 8 positions matching TRBD2. Trimming took 2 bases from V and 1 from J; bases not matched to a gene: 7. Looked up from germline, CDR1 is SGHAT and CDR2 is FQNNGV. The CDR3 extends over 17 amino acids. CDR3: CASSLLGGAMSYNEQFF. The CDR3 nucleotides read TGTGCCAGCAGCTTACTCGGGGGGGCCATGTCCTACAATGAGCAGTTCTTC.

The chain combines TRBV28 with TRBJ1-1, with 7 bases aligning to TRBD1. V lost 4 bases, J lost 4 bases, and 9 bases stayed unmatched. Germline V lookup: CDR1 MDHEN, CDR2 SYDVKM. The CDR3 covers 15 residues. CDR3 nucleotides: TGTGCCAGCAGTTCCCTGACAGGGTGGGGCACTGAAGCTTTCTTT. It encodes CASSSLTGWGTEAFF.

J is TRBJ1-1 and V is TRBV6-5; TRBD1 aligns across 8 bases. The CDR3 sequence is 14 residues long. V shed 7 bases, J shed 3 bases, and the junction held 7 bases outside the gene matches. Germline CDR1 is MNHEY and CDR2 is SVGAGI. DNA for the CDR3: TGTGCCAGCATGCCGGCAGGGGGCTACACTGAAGCTTTCTTT. It translates to CASMPAGGYTEAFF.

For this clone: The same CDR3 can be traced to other DNA sequences in this sample. The genes are TRBV6-4 and TRBJ2-2; TRBD2 agrees at 7 bases. CDR3 length equals 16 residues. Germline V gene lookup returns CDR1 MRHNA and CDR2 SNTAGT. J was trimmed by 3 bases and V by 2 bases; bases with no gene match: 6. The CDR3 DNA reads as TGTGCCAGCAGTGACACCGGGACTACCCACACCGGGGAGCTGTTTTTT. Its translation is CASSDTGTTHTGELFF.

This chain joins TRBV30 and TRBJ2-3; maybe TRBD1 (5 bases). CDR3 length: 16 amino acids. Trimming left V 3 bases short and J 0 bases short, with 16 bases between. Germline V gene data show CDR1 as GTSNPN and CDR2 as SVGIG (reference sequence). The chain's CDR3 is CAWSVTRQSSTDTQYF. DNA for the CDR3: TGTGCCTGGAGCGTTACGAGACAGAGTAGCACAGATACGCAGTATTTT.